Included here is one T cell receptor beta chain sequence, with context. The data were taken from a study of control samples from healthy donors and cancer patients. Clones were sequenced by immunoSEQ multiplex PCR, and TCRdb holds only the in-frame ones, with some missing. Seen here are about 190,000 clones, approximately 90% observed once, and the top ten hold less than 2%. This sequence was found in a young man in good health. Source material: blood.

Here the CDR3 DNA reads TGTGCCACCAGAATTACAGAGAACAATGAGCAGTTCTTC. Residues: CATRITENNEQFF. V usage is TRBV27 and J usage is TRBJ2-1; D gene ambiguous. The CDR3 consists of 13 residues. Germline CDR1 MNHEY, CDR2 SMNVEV (reference sequence). V gave up 10 bases and J gave up 5 bases, with 15 bases separating them.